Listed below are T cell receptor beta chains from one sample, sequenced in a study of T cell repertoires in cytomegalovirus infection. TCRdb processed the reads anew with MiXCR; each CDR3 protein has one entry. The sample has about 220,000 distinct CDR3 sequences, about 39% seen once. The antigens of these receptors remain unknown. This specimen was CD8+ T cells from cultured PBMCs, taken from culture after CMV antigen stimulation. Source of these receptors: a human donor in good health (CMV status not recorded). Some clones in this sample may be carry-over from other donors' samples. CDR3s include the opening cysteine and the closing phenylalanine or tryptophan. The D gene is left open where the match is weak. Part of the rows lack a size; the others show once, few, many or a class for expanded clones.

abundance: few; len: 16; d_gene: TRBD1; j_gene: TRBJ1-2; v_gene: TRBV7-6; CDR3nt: TGTGCCAGCAGCTTAGGGACAGGGGGCGCCAATTATGGCTACACCTTC; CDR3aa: CASSLGTGGANYGYTF
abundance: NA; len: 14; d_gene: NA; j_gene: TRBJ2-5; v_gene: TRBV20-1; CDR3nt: TGCAGTGCTAGAGATGGGACCGGGACAGAGACCCAGTACTTC; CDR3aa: CSARDGTGTETQYF
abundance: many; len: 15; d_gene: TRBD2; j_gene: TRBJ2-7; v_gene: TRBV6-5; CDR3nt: TGTGCCAGCAGTTACTGGGGCGGGGGAGACTACGAGCAGTACTTC; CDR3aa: CASSYWGGGDYEQYF
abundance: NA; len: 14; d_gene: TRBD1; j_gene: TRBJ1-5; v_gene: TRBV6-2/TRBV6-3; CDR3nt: TGTGCCAGCAGTTACAAACCGAGGGGGCAGCCCCAGCGTTTT; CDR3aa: CASSYKPRGQPQRF
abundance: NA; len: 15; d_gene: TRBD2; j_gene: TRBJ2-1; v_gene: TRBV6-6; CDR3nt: TGTGCCAGCAGGGGGGACTACCTAAGGTACAATGAGCAGTTCTTC; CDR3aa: CASRGDYLRYNEQFF
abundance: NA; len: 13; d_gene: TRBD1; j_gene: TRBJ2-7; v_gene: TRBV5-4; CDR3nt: TGTGCCAGCAGCTTGGACAGGGGTCACGAGCAGTACTTC; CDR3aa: CASSLDRGHEQYF
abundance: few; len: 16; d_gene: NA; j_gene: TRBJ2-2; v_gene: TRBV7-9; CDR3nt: TGTGCCAGCAGGCCCCCGGGTACATCGAACACCGGGGAGCTGTTTTTT; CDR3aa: CASRPPGTSNTGELFF
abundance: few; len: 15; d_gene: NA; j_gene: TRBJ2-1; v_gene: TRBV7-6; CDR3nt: TGTGCCAGCAGCTTAGTGTCTCACAGAGACAATGAGCAGTTCTTC; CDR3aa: CASSLVSHRDNEQFF
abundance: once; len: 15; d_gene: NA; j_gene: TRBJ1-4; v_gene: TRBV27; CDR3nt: TGTGCCAGCAGTTTTCGGGGCAGAACTAATGAAAAACTGTTTTTT; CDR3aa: CASSFRGRTNEKLFF
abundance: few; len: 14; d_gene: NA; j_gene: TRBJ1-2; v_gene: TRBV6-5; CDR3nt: TGTGCCAGCAGCCCTAAAACCACGAACTATGGCTACACCTTC; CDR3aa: CASSPKTTNYGYTF
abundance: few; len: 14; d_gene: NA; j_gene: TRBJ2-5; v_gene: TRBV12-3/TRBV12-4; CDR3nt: TGTGCCAGCAGTCATCTGGGAAGTTTGGAGACCCAGTACTTC; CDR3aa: CASSHLGSLETQYF
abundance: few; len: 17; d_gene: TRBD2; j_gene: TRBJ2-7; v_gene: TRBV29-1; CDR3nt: TGCAGCGTTGAAGATCCGGGGACTAGCGGGAGAGGTTACGAGCAGTACTTC; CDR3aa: CSVEDPGTSGRGYEQYF
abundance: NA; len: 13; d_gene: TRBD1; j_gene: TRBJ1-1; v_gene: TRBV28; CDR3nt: TGTGCCAGCAGTCAGACAGGGAGCACTGAAGCTTTCTTT; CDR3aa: CASSQTGSTEAFF
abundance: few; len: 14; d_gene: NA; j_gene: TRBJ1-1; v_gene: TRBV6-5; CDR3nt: TGTGCCAGCAGTTACCAGGGGCGGAACACTGAAGCTTTCTTT; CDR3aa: CASSYQGRNTEAFF
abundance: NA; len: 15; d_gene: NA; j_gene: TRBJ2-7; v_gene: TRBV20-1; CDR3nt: TGCAGTGCTGAGCATAAGGATAGTTACTCCTACGAGCAGTACTTC; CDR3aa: CSAEHKDSYSYEQYF
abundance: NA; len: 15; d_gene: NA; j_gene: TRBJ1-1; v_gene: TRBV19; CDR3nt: TGTGCCAGTAGTTCCCAGGGGAACCTGAACACTGAAGCTTTCTTT; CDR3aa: CASSSQGNLNTEAFF
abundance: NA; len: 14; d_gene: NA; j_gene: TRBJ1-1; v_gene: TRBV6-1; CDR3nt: TGTGCCAGCAGTGAAGGGATCGGGGGTGCTGAAGCTTTCTTT; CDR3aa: CASSEGIGGAEAFF
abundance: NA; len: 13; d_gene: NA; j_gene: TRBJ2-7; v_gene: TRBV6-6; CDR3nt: TGTGCCAGCAGTTACGGTCAGGCCACCGAGCAGTACTTC; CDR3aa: CASSYGQATEQYF
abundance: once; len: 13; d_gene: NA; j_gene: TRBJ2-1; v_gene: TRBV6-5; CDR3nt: TGTGCCAGCCTTACGGCCCTCTACAATGAGCAGTTCTTC; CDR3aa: CASLTALYNEQFF
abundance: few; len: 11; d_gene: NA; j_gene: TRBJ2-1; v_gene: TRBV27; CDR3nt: TGTGCCAGTTCGGACAGCCGAGAGCAGTTCTTC; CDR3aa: CASSDSREQFF
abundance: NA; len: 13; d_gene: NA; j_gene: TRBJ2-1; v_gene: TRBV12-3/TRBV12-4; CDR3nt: TGTGCCAGCAGTTCAGTAGGCGTCAATGAGCAGTTCTTC; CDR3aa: CASSSVGVNEQFF
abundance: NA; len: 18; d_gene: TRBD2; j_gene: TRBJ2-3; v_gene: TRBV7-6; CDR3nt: TGTGCCAGCAGCTTCCTGAGCCCACTAGCGGAGGGGGCAGATACGCAGTATTTT; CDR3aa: CASSFLSPLAEGADTQYF
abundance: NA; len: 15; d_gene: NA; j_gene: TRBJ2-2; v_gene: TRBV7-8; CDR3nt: TGTGCCAGCAGCTTAGACTACTCGGGCACCGGGGAGCTGTTTTTT; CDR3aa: CASSLDYSGTGELFF
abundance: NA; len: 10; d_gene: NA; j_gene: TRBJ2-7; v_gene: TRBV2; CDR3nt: TGTGCCAGCAGCGTCCCCGAGCAGTACTTC; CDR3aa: CASSVPEQYF
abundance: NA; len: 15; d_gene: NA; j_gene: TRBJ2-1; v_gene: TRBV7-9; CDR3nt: TGTGCCAGCAGCATGAGGGGGGTTGGCTACAATGAGCAGTTCTTC; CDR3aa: CASSMRGVGYNEQFF
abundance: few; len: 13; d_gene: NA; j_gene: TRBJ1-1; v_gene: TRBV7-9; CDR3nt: TGTGCCAGCAGCCGGGACGAGGCAACTGAAGCTTTCTTT; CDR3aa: CASSRDEATEAFF
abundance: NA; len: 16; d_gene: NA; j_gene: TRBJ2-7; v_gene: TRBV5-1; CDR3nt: TGCGCCAGCAGCCGCACCGGGACGGAGGGCTCCTACGAGCAGTACTTC; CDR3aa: CASSRTGTEGSYEQYF
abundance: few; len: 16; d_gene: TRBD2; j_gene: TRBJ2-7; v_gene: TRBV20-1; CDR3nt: TGCAGTGCTAGAGATCTCACTAGCGGGAGGAACTACGAGCAGTACTTC; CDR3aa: CSARDLTSGRNYEQYF
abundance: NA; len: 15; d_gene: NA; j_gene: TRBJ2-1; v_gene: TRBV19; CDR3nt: TGTGCCAGTAGTATAGGCAAAGATTACCCTAATGAGCAGTTCTTC; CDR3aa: CASSIGKDYPNEQFF
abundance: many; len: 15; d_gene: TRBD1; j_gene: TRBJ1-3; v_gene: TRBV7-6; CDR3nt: TGTGCCAGCAGCTTGGGACAGGGGCCCGGAAACACCATATATTTT; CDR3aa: CASSLGQGPGNTIYF
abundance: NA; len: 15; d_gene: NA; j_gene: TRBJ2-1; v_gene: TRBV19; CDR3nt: TGTGCCACCTCGGACCGGGACCTCTCTCACGATGAGCAGTTCTTC; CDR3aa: CATSDRDLSHDEQFF
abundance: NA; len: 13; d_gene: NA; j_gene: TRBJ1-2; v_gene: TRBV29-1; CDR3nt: TGCAGCGTTGAAGACCTAGAAGGCCCTGGCTACACCTTC; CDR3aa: CSVEDLEGPGYTF
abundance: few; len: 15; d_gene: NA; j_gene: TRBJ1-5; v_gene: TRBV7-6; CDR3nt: TGTGCCAGCAGTGAGGCCCCTGTAGGCAATCAGCCCCAGCATTTT; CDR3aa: CASSEAPVGNQPQHF
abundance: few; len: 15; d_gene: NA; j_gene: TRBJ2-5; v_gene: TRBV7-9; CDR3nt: TGTGCCAGCAGCTTAGTACAGCCGGTGGCGGAGACCCAGTACTTC; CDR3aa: CASSLVQPVAETQYF
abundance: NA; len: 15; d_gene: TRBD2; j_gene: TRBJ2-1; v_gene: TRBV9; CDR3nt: TGTGCCAGCAGCGTAGATAGCGGGGGCTACAATGAGCAGTTCTTC; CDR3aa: CASSVDSGGYNEQFF
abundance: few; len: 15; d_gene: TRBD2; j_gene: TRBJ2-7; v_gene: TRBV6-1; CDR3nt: TGTGCCAGCAGTGATCCTAGCGGGTTTCGGAACGAGCAGTACTTC; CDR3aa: CASSDPSGFRNEQYF
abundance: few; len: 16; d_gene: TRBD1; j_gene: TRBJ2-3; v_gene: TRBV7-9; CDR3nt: TGTGCCAGCAGCTTACCGGGACAGGGGTTCACAGATACGCAGTATTTT; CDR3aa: CASSLPGQGFTDTQYF
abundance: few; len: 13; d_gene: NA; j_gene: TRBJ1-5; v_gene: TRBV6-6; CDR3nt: TGTGCCTCTGGGGACGGAGGGTATCAGCCCCAGCATTTT; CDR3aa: CASGDGGYQPQHF
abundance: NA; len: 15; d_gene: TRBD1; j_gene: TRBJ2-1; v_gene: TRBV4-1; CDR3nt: TGTGCCAGCAGCGACCGGGACAGGGGTGAAAATGAGCAGTTCTTC; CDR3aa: CASSDRDRGENEQFF
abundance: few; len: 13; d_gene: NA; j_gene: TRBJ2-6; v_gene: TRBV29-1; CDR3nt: TGCAGCGTTGTAGTGGTGGGGGCCAACGTCCTGACTTTC; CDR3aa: CSVVVVGANVLTF
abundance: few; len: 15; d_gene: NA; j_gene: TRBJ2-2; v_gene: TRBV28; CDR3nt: TGTGCCAGCAGTTTATTCAGGGGGGACACCGGGGAGCTGTTTTTT; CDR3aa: CASSLFRGDTGELFF
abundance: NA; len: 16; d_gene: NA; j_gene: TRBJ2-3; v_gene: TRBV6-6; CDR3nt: TGTGCCAGTCGAAGGGTTAGCGCGAGGAGCACAGATACGCAGTATTTT; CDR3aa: CASRRVSARSTDTQYF